The 21 T cell receptor beta chains in this list originate from one sample, sequenced in a study of control samples from healthy donors and cancer patients (dated by TCRdb to 2018 to 2021). Libraries were prepared through the immunoSEQ multiplex PCR assay. TCRdb limited this immuneACCESS table to in-frame rearrangements with V and J called. A share of clones is missing; checked studies link under half to unresolved V genes, and the rest is unexplained. In this sample the table shows about 130,000 clones, approximately 90% of which occur a single time. The leading ten clones occupy 8.5% to 10% of the sample. Sequenced sample: blood. Receptor source: a man between 18 and 29 years old in good health.

V and J are TRBV30 and TRBJ1-4; 9 nucleotides match TRBD1. Germline V gene data show CDR1 as GTSNPN and CDR2 as SVGIG (reference sequence). CDR3 length equals 14 residues. The junction had 8 bases not matched to a gene; V was cut back by 4 bases and J by 8 bases. CDR3 nucleotides: TGTGCCTGGACTACAGGGGGCGGCTACGAAAAACTGTTTTTT. Translated: CAWTTGGGYEKLFF.

Remarks on this clone: The junction does not match germline at one end; this may be a read error. The same CDR3 also results from other DNA sequences found in this sample. The rearrangement links TRBV10-3 to TRBJ2-7; 7 nucleotides align to TRBD2. Per the germline V gene, CDR1 is ENHRY and CDR2 is SYGVKD. The CDR3 spans 14 residues. The CDR3 loop reads CAISESGGGYEQYF. CDR3 nucleotides: TGCGCCATCAGTGAGTCGGGCGGGGGCTACGAGCAGTACTTC.

The chain joins TRBV7-2 to TRBJ2-5; 7 bases are a match to TRBD2. CDR1 and CDR2 from the germline V gene are SGHTA and FQGNSA. V gave up 2 bases and J gave up 5 bases; unmatched junction bases: 11. The CDR3 runs 16 residues. The CDR3 loop is CASSLTRPGGWETQYF. CDR3 nucleotide sequence: TGTGCCAGCAGCTTAACCCGACCGGGGGGTTGGGAGACCCAGTACTTC.

The chain joins TRBV5-1 to TRBJ2-2, with TRBD1 as a possible D gene (6 bases). Germline V gives CDR1 SGHRS, CDR2 YFSETQ. This CDR3 has 13 amino acids. Trimming removed 8 bases at V and 2 bases at J, with 10 bases between. In DNA form, the CDR3 reads TGCGCCAGTAGGACAGAAAACACCGGGGAGCTGTTTTTT. Translating gives CASRTENTGELFF. Combining the CDR3 with reference TRBV5-1 and TRBJ2-2 gives the whole variable domain KAGVTQTPRYLIKTRGQQVTLSCSPISGHRSVSWYQQTPGQGLQFLFEYFSETQRNKGNFPGRFSGRQFSNSRSEMNVSTLELGDSALYLCASRTENTGELFFGEGSRLTVL.

The V call is TRBV19, the J call TRBJ1-3; D is ambiguous. From germline, CDR1 is LNHDA and CDR2 SQIVND (reference sequence). The CDR3 covers 13 residues. Trimming took off 8 bases at V and 0 bases at J, with 8 bases between the two ends. The CDR3 DNA follows: TGTGCCAGTCCGGTACGCTCTGGAAACACCATATATTTT. The encoded protein is CASPVRSGNTIYF.

The DNA of the CDR3 is TGTGCCAGCAGCTTAACGGAGACCCAGTACTTC. It codes for CASSLTETQYF. The chain has TRBV7-9 and TRBJ2-5; no clear D. V was clipped by 2 bases and J by 5 bases, with 3 bases between them. The CDR3 extends over 11 amino acids. Germline CDR1 SEHNR, CDR2 FQNEAQ (reference sequence).

CDR3: CAWSIQDRENDEQYF. The CDR3 nucleotides are TGTGCCTGGAGCATACAGGACAGGGAAAACGACGAGCAGTACTTC. J is TRBJ2-7 and V is TRBV30, with 8 nucleotides matching TRBD1. From germline, CDR1 is GTSNPN and CDR2 SVGIG (reference sequence). Trimming cost V 3 bases and J 5 bases; bases outside gene matches: 12. The CDR3 sequence is 15 residues long.

The chain has TRBV5-1 and TRBJ2-7; D tentatively fits TRBD1 or TRBD2 (5 bases each). The CDR3 sequence is 17 residues long. Germline loops: CDR1 SGHRS, CDR2 YFSETQ. V shed 2 bases and J shed 2 bases, with 20 bases lying between them. CDR3 DNA: TGCGCCAGCAGCTTTACCCTCGAGGGGCGTAGAACCTACGAGCAGTACTTC. Protein product: CASSFTLEGRRTYEQYF.

The chain couples TRBV3-1 (or the pseudogene TRBV3-2) to TRBJ2-1; 8 nucleotides agree with TRBD1. Trimming took 2 bases from V and 8 from J; bases not matched to a gene: 5. Germline V lookup: CDR1 LGHDT, CDR2 YNNKEL (reference sequence). The CDR3 is 14 residues long. In DNA, the CDR3 is TGTGCCAGCAGCCAACGGACAGGGATCTATGAGCAGTTCTTC. Residues: CASSQRTGIYEQFF.

This clone was observed a few times. Here the CDR3 reads CASSVGETQYF. CDR3 sequence (DNA): TGTGCCAGCAGCGTAGGGGAGACCCAGTACTTC. The chain is built from TRBV11-1 and TRBJ2-5, with D uncertain. CDR3 size: 11 residues. In germline, CDR1 is SGHAT, CDR2 FQDESV (reference sequence). V was clipped by 5 bases and J by 5 bases, with 6 bases between them.

The gene calls are TRBV27 and TRBJ1-5; TRBD1 matches at 8 bases. Germline V gives CDR1 MNHEY, CDR2 SMNVEV (reference sequence). The CDR3 is 15 residues long. With 3 bases clipped from V and 1 base from J, the junction kept 2 bases outside the gene matches. The CDR3 here is CASSFGQGSNQPQHF. The CDR3 region has the DNA TGTGCCAGCAGTTTTGGACAGGGCAGCAATCAGCCCCAGCATTTT.

V gene TRBV6-5 combines with J gene TRBJ1-2; D perhaps matches TRBD1 (5 bases). This CDR3 has 12 residues. The germline CDR1 and CDR2 sequences are MNHEY and SVGAGI. The DNA for the CDR3 is TGTGTTACGGACAAAGGGATCTATGGCTACACCTTC. Translated, it gives CVTDKGIYGYTF.

V usage is TRBV29-1 and J usage is TRBJ1-1, with D possibly TRBD1 on 6 matching bases. V shed 3 bases and J shed 5 bases, with 13 bases lying between them. There are 13 residues in the CDR3. Per the germline V gene, CDR1 is SQVTM and CDR2 is ANQGSEA. The CDR3 nucleotides read TGCAGCGTTGACGCCAGGGGAAGAACTGAAGCTTTCTTT. This encodes CSVDARGRTEAFF.

This sequence joins TRBV10-3 and TRBJ2-7; a weak D match, TRBD1 (5 bases). CDR3 length equals 14 residues. The V gene lost 4 bases and the J gene lost 3 bases, with 13 bases spanning the gap. Germline values: CDR1 ENHRY, CDR2 SYGVKD. The CDR3: CAISGDRSGYEQYF. CDR3 nucleotide sequence: TGTGCCATCAGTGGCGACAGAAGTGGCTACGAGCAGTACTTC.

The V gene is TRBV27, the J gene TRBJ2-1; a weak D match, TRBD1 (6 bases). The germline V gene has CDR1 MNHEY and CDR2 SMNVEV (reference sequence). The CDR3 loop spans 15 amino acids. Deletions cut 6 bases from V and 5 bases from J, with 17 bases between. CDR3 protein: CASRKQGRPHNEQFF. The DNA of the CDR3 is TGTGCCAGCAGAAAACAGGGACGACCCCACAATGAGCAGTTCTTC.

The rearrangement links TRBV3-1 (or the pseudogene TRBV3-2) to TRBJ2-1; no clear D. The V end was cut by 6 bases, the J end by 16 bases, with 22 bases between. The CDR3 runs to 13 residues. Germline V lookup: CDR1 LGHDT, CDR2 YNNKEL (reference sequence). The CDR3, as DNA: TGTGCCAGCAGTATACCCCCCGGACCGGGCGGATTCTTC. Translation: CASSIPPGPGGFF.

V is TRBV23-1 and J is TRBJ2-3; D possibly corresponds to TRBD1 (6 bases). TRBV23-1 is annotated as an ORF whose role is uncertain. The CDR3 runs 15 residues. The germline V and J ends were trimmed by 3 bases and 3 bases, with 13 bases remaining between them. The CDR3 coding sequence is TGCGCCAGCAGTCAGGACAGCGAGGGAACAGATACGCAGTATTTT. This gives the protein CASSQDSEGTDTQYF.

V usage is TRBV19 and J usage is TRBJ2-3, with D unclear. This CDR3 region has 12 residues. The V end was cut by 8 bases, the J end by 0 bases, with 6 bases between. Germline V gives CDR1 LNHDA, CDR2 SQIVND (reference sequence). CDR3 nucleotides: TGTGCCAGTCGGGCTAGCACAGATACGCAGTATTTT. Translated, it gives CASRASTDTQYF.

The V gene is TRBV7-6, the J gene TRBJ1-1; D may be TRBD1 (5 bases). The germline V gene has CDR1 SGHVS and CDR2 FNYEAQ. The CDR3 is 14 residues long. Between the trimmed V and J ends, which lost 3 bases and 0 bases, there was a span of 8 bases. CDR3 region: CASSFAGLNTEAFF. CDR3 DNA sequence: TGTGCCAGCAGCTTCGCAGGGCTGAACACTGAAGCTTTCTTT.

The V and J genes are TRBV9 and TRBJ1-3; D is unresolved. Trimming stripped 3 bases from V and 1 base from J, with 8 bases between. Germline V gene data show CDR1 as SGDLS and CDR2 as YYNGEE. There are 14 residues in the CDR3. The CDR3 DNA is TGTGCCAGCAGCGGAAGGGTGTCTGGAAACACCATATATTTT. Protein sequence: CASSGRVSGNTIYF.

This chain connects TRBV11-2 to TRBJ2-7, with D perhaps matching TRBD2 (5 bases). The CDR3 runs 13 residues. Looked up from germline, CDR1 is SGHAT and CDR2 is FQNNGV. Trimming removed 0 bases from V and 6 bases from J, with 9 bases in between. CDR3: CASSLERGAEQYF. In DNA form, the CDR3 reads TGTGCCAGCAGCTTAGAACGGGGAGCCGAGCAGTACTTC.